The clone carrying this T cell receptor (beta chain) has just a few counts. The antigen is undetermined. This specimen belongs to a study of CD8 T cells in ankylosing spondylitis. TCRdb reprocessed the 5' RACE reads via MiXCR and lists one record per CDR3 protein. The repertoire holds about 27,000 distinct CDR3 sequences, with 7.9% as singletons. Study-wide findings and caveats: Reportedly, significant enrichment of disease-linked clones occurred in matched ankylosing spondylitis synovial fluid. Earlier literature documents some of the motif variants in reactive arthritis synovial fluid and blood. A motif of under ten highly homologous TCR beta variants was seen as apparently characteristic of ankylosing spondylitis blood. Disease-associated clonotypes exhibited CD8+ identity and were relatively infrequent in peripheral blood.

This CDR3 region has 15 residues. Trimming shortened V by 4 bases and J by 4 bases, and 13 bases separated the two germline ends. CDR1 and CDR2 from the germline V gene are MGHDK and SYGVNS. The sample was blood. This sequence was found in a male donor with ankylosing spondylitis or in good health (not recorded which). This rearrangement joins TRBV25-1 to TRBJ1-4; perhaps TRBD1 as D (5 bases). CDR3 protein: CASSGLRQGNEKLFF. DNA of the CDR3: TGTGCCAGCAGTGGTTTGAGGCAGGGTAATGAAAAACTGTTTTTT.